The rows below give T cell receptor beta chains drawn from one sample of a study of technical replicates of blood from a few donors. The assay was immunoSEQ multiplex PCR, and TCRdb's table has in-frame clones only and misses some. The sample records about 79,000 clones, 94% being singletons. Sequencing was performed on T cells isolated from PBMCs. Receptors were obtained from a human donor in good health. Each CDR3 is given with its conserved first and last residue.

v_gene: TRBV4-1
j_gene: TRBJ1-2
CDR3aa: CASRTTGAAYTF

v_gene: TRBV6-5
j_gene: TRBJ1-6
CDR3aa: CASSYGAMWESPLHF

v_gene: TRBV2
j_gene: TRBJ1-6
CDR3aa: CASSLVGSPLHF

v_gene: TRBV29-1
j_gene: TRBJ2-5
CDR3aa: CSVEGNAGGWGQETQYF

v_gene: TRBV9
j_gene: TRBJ1-2
CDR3aa: CASSVEQGFYGYTF

v_gene: TRBV19
j_gene: TRBJ1-4
CDR3aa: CASKDRGSEKLFF

v_gene: TRBV7-9
j_gene: TRBJ2-3
CDR3aa: CASSTSGHTDTQYF

v_gene: TRBV4-1
j_gene: TRBJ2-5
CDR3aa: CASSQAPVETQYF

v_gene: TRBV27
j_gene: TRBJ2-1
CDR3aa: CASSELRSGRGYEQFF

v_gene: TRBV30
j_gene: TRBJ1-2
CDR3aa: CAWSAAGDSLEANYGYTF

v_gene: TRBV7-2
j_gene: TRBJ1-3
CDR3aa: CASSYYGNTIYF

v_gene: TRBV5-1
j_gene: TRBJ1-1
CDR3aa: CASSFFRGEITEAFF